This T cell receptor beta chain was found in a study of beta chain features in type 1 diabetes. Whole-study context: Age and gender were similar between patients and healthy donors, as were cell yields. General study points: A greater similarity of naive, central memory and Treg TCRB repertoires was seen among patients than among healthy donors.

There are 13 residues in the CDR3. CDR1 is GTSNPN and CDR2 is SVGIG in the germline V gene (reference sequence). The V and J ends lost 0 bases and 2 bases respectively, with 7 bases between them. Averaging roughly 120 mL, one heparinised blood draw was given by each donor. Stem cell-like memory, regulatory, central memory and naive CD4+ cells were sorted via CD45RO/CCR7/CD25/CD127/CD95/CD27. Remarks on this clone: The target antigen is unknown. Other DNA sequences within the sample encode an identical CDR3.

The study reverse transcribed the entire isolated RNA, so it sequenced expressed TCRB transcripts. The protocol was immunoSEQ multiplex PCR, while the TCRdb copy is restricted to in-frame clones and leaves out a portion. The profile shows roughly 370,000 clones, about 14% of them singletons. Sequenced: naive CD4+ T cells from blood. This sequence originates from a man in his thirties or forties in good health. The chain employs TRBV30 and TRBJ1-2; no clear D. The CDR3 sequence is CAWSVLGNYGYTF. CDR3 nucleotide sequence: TGTGCCTGGAGTGTATTAGGGAACTATGGCTACACCTTC.